This entry lists 2 T cell receptor beta chains sequenced from one sample in a study of blood T cell repertoires in COVID-19. Libraries were prepared by immunoSEQ multiplex PCR; TCRdb keeps only in-frame clonotypes and omits some of them. The table lists about 71,000 clones, 65% to 90% of them singletons, with about 6.9% in the top ten. Sequenced sample: peripheral blood. These receptors were taken from a man aged 30 to 39 with COVID-19, enrolled during active disease.

The J gene is TRBJ2-1, the V gene TRBV19; 14 bases map to TRBD2. V was clipped by 7 bases and J by 8 bases; unmatched bases: 7. This CDR3 region has 15 residues. Looked up from germline, CDR1 is LNHDA and CDR2 is SQIVND (reference sequence). This chain's CDR3 is CASTPGTSGRDEQFF. The CDR3 DNA is TGTGCCAGTACTCCAGGGACTAGCGGGAGAGATGAGCAGTTCTTC.

This chain joins TRBV7-2 and TRBJ2-3; 11 nucleotides line up with TRBD2. The CDR3 totals 17 residues. CDR1 and CDR2 (germline): SGHTA, FQGNSA. After removal of 0 bases from V and 2 bases from J, the junction contained 4 bases not matched to a gene. CDR3 in amino acids: CASSLAGLAVFTDTQYF. Here the CDR3 DNA reads TGTGCCAGCAGCTTAGCGGGACTAGCGGTCTTCACAGATACGCAGTATTTT.